A single sample gave rise to the 18 T cell receptor beta chains below, sequenced in a study of shared clonotypes between healthy human individuals. Sequenced by immunoSEQ multiplex PCR; TCRdb stores in-frame clones only, minus some. The table lists some 2,500,000 clones, 93% of them singletons. The sequencing input was naive CD4+ T cells from PBMCs. Subset defined: CD45RA+ positively selected. The receptors were gathered from a man between 18 and 29 years old in good health. Some clones in this sample may be carry-over from other donors' samples.

This clone has a single count. The chain is built from TRBV2 and TRBJ1-6; 9 bases match TRBD1. The CDR3 spans 15 residues. Germline assignment: CDR1 SNHLY and CDR2 FYNNEI. V lost 4 bases and J lost 7; bases outside the gene matches: 5. CDR3 bases: TGTGCCAGCAGTGCACAGGGGGCAGTGAATTCACCCCTCCACTTT. It is translated as CASSAQGAVNSPLHF.

The rearrangement uses TRBV5-6 and TRBJ1-1; 8 bases agree with TRBD1. Germline CDR1 is SGHDT and CDR2 is YYEEEE. V shed 0 bases, J shed 5 bases, and the junction held 6 bases outside the gene matches. The CDR3 is 15 amino acids. The CDR3 loop reads CASSLVGQGGTEAFF. The CDR3 DNA is TGTGCCAGCAGCTTGGTAGGACAGGGAGGAACTGAAGCTTTCTTT. Complete variable domain (other parts from reference TRBV5-6 and TRBJ1-1): DAGVTQSPTHLIKTRGQQVTLRCSPKSGHDTVSWYQQALGQGPQFIFQYYEEEERQRGNFPDRFSGHQFPNYSSELNVNALLLGDSALYLCASSLVGQGGTEAFFGQGTRLTVV.

About this clone itself: Other nucleotide sequences in the sample specify the same CDR3. The chain uses TRBV15 and TRBJ2-1, with no clear D. The germline V gene encodes CDR1 LNHNV and CDR2 YYDKDF (reference sequence). V lost 1 base to trimming and J lost 7 bases, with 5 bases between them. The CDR3 consists of 12 residues. The DNA for the CDR3 is TGTGCCACCAGCAGAGTCCGAAATGAGCAGTTCTTC. Translating gives CATSRVRNEQFF.

This sequence joins TRBV19 and TRBJ1-3, with D perhaps matching TRBD1 (5 bases). Per germline, CDR1 LNHDA and CDR2 SQIVND (reference sequence). This CDR3 has 15 amino acids. Between the trimmed V and J ends, which lost 6 bases and 0 bases, there was a span of 12 bases. Written as DNA, the CDR3 is TGTGCCAGTAGGTCCGGGACGAACTCTGGAAACACCATATATTTT. It codes for CASRSGTNSGNTIYF.

V usage is TRBV28 and J usage is TRBJ1-4; D unresolved. With 5 bases removed from V and 8 bases from J, the gap between germline ends came to 18 bases. Germline V gene data show CDR1 as MDHEN and CDR2 as SYDVKM. The CDR3 loop spans 15 amino acids. DNA for the CDR3: TGTGCCAGCAGTCAGTCACACCCACCGAGGGAAAAACTGTTTTTT. It translates to CASSQSHPPREKLFF.

This clone was counted only a few times. The V call is TRBV28, the J call TRBJ1-5; D uncertain. CDR1 and CDR2 from the germline V gene are MDHEN and SYDVKM. The CDR3 sequence is 12 residues long. The V gene lost 8 bases and the J gene lost 4 bases, with 9 bases spanning the gap. The CDR3, as DNA: TGTGCCAGCCTCGATATGAATCAGCCCCAGCATTTT. Its protein product is CASLDMNQPQHF.

The genes are TRBV6-5 and TRBJ2-1, with 7 bases fitting TRBD2. With 8 bases clipped from V and 5 bases from J, the junction kept 12 bases outside the gene matches. Germline CDR1 MNHEY, CDR2 SVGAGI. CDR3 length: 15 residues. CDR3 sequence reads: CASFRGSSGDNEQFF. The CDR3, as DNA: TGTGCCAGCTTCCGCGGGAGTAGCGGAGACAATGAGCAGTTCTTC.

This clone was counted between two and nine times. V is TRBV7-2 and J is TRBJ2-2; D remains ambiguous. CDR1 is SGHTA, CDR2 FQGNSA, per germline. V was shortened by 6 bases and J by 0 bases, with 8 bases between the two germline ends. This CDR3 contains 14 residues. This CDR3 is CASRLIANTGELFF. The CDR3 nucleotides are TGTGCCAGCAGATTGATTGCGAACACCGGGGAGCTGTTTTTT.

CDR3 bases: TGTGCCATCAGCGCTGACAGGCGACCAACCAATCAGCCCCAGCATTTT. Encoded protein: CAISADRRPTNQPQHF. The J gene is TRBJ1-5, the V gene TRBV10-3, with D possibly TRBD1 on 6 matching bases. The CDR3 runs 16 residues. With 6 bases removed from V and 3 bases from J, the gap between germline ends came to 18 bases. Germline V gene data show CDR1 as ENHRY and CDR2 as SYGVKD.

V gene TRBV28 combines with J gene TRBJ1-2; D is ambiguous. Trimming took 3 bases from V and 2 from J, leaving 10 bases between them. Germline V gene lookup returns CDR1 MDHEN and CDR2 SYDVKM. This CDR3 has 14 residues. The CDR3 loop is CASSFPDNNYGYTF. In DNA form, the CDR3 reads TGTGCCAGCAGTTTTCCCGACAACAACTATGGCTACACCTTC.

The chain joins TRBV7-3 to TRBJ1-1; D is possibly TRBD1 (6 bases). V lost 4 bases and J 3 bases, leaving 6 bases between the germline ends. Germline V gives CDR1 SGHTA, CDR2 FQGTGA. The CDR3 runs to 12 residues. CDR3 nucleotides: TGTGCCAGCAGCTACAGGGACACTGAAGCTTTCTTT. It specifies CASSYRDTEAFF.

This clone appeared once. The V gene is TRBV7-9, the J gene TRBJ1-5, with 7 bases lining up with TRBD1. Germline V CDR1 and CDR2: SEHNR, FQNEAQ (reference sequence). V was pared by 3 bases and J by 4 bases, with 15 bases of the junction left unmatched. This CDR3 spans 18 amino acids. The CDR3 spells CASSFGGTAGGSNQPQHF. DNA for the CDR3: TGTGCCAGCAGCTTCGGGGGCACGGCAGGGGGTTCTAATCAGCCCCAGCATTTT.

This clone was seen only once. This chain uses TRBV30 with TRBJ2-5, with a weak D call TRBD2 (6 bases). This CDR3 spans 14 amino acids. CDR1 and CDR2 (germline): GTSNPN, SVGIG (reference sequence). The V end lost 0 bases, the J end lost 2 bases, and 10 bases lay between the germline ends. CDR3 sequence reads: CAWSVRGWQETQYF. CDR3 nucleotides: TGTGCCTGGAGTGTACGGGGGTGGCAAGAGACCCAGTACTTC.

The CDR3 sequence is CASSGRDEQYF. CDR3 nucleotides: TGTGCCAGCAGTGGCAGGGACGAGCAGTACTTC. The chain combines TRBV27 with TRBJ2-7; D is perhaps TRBD1 (5 bases). Trimming removed 5 bases at V and 5 bases at J, with 7 bases between. This CDR3 contains 11 residues. CDR1 is MNHEY, CDR2 SMNVEV, per germline (reference sequence).

The J gene is TRBJ2-5, the V gene TRBV28, with D possibly matching TRBD1 (6 bases). The ends were cut back, 2 bases at V and 2 bases at J, with 9 bases in the middle. From germline, CDR1 is MDHEN and CDR2 SYDVKM. The CDR3 sequence is 14 residues long. The CDR3 here is CASSLGTLQETQYF. The CDR3 DNA sequence: TGTGCCAGCAGTTTAGGGACACTTCAAGAGACCCAGTACTTC.

Details on this clone: This CDR3 is also generated by other DNA sequences in the sample. The J gene is TRBJ2-7, the V gene TRBV5-1; possible D gene TRBD1, 5 bases. The CDR3 runs 13 residues. The ends were cut back, 5 bases at V and 0 bases at J, with 9 bases in the middle. The germline CDR1 and CDR2 sequences are SGHRS and YFSETQ. Here the CDR3 DNA reads TGCGCCAGCAGTTTCCAGGGCTCCTACGAGCAGTACTTC. Translation gives CASSFQGSYEQYF.

The rearrangement links TRBV6-1 to TRBJ1-1; 9 nucleotides line up with TRBD1. The length of the CDR3 is 14 residues. Losses at the gene ends were 4 bases for V and 6 bases for J; bases not matched to a gene: 6. The V gene's germline CDR1 is MNHNS and CDR2 SASEGT. CDR3 in DNA: TGTGCCAGCAGTGGGGACAGGGTTAGGGCTGAAGCTTTCTTT. This sequence encodes CASSGDRVRAEAFF.

The chain joins TRBV10-3 to TRBJ1-2, with D unresolved. The CDR3 spans 13 residues. Trimming took off 0 bases at V and 8 bases at J, with 10 bases between the two ends. Per the germline V gene, CDR1 is ENHRY and CDR2 is SYGVKD. DNA for the CDR3: TGTGCCATCAGTGAGTCTGAGAGAAGGGGCTACACCTTC. This encodes CAISESERRGYTF.